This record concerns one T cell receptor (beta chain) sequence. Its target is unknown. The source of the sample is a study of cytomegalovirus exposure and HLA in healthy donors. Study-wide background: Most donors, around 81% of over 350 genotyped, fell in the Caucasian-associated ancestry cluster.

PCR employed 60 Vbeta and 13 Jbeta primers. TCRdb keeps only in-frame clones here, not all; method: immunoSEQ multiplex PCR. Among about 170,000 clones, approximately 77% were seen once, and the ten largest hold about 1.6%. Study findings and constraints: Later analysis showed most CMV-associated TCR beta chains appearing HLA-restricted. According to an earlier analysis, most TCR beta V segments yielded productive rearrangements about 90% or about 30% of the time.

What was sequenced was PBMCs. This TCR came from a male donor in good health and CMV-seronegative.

The CDR3 sequence: CASQQGTGELFF. DNA for the CDR3: TGTGCCAGTCAACAGGGGACCGGGGAGCTGTTTTTT. This chain joins TRBV19 and TRBJ2-2; 7 nucleotides line up with TRBD1. Unmatched junction bases numbered 2, after V lost 8 bases and J lost 5 bases. The CDR3 sequence is 12 residues long. The germline V gene encodes CDR1 LNHDA and CDR2 SQIVND (reference sequence).